This TCR beta chain was captured in a study of T cell clones after liver transplantation. About the study: Pre-transplant mixed lymphocyte reactions yielded third-party-reactive TCRbeta sequences as comparators for graft-donor-reactive sequences. Standard immunosuppression, with no induction, continued until 12-24 months after transplant.

Clones were sequenced by immunoSEQ multiplex PCR, and TCRdb holds only the in-frame ones, with some missing. The sample lists tens of thousands of clones, approximately 87% occurring once. The germline V gene has CDR1 MNHEY and CDR2 SMNVEV (reference sequence). V dropped 3 bases and J dropped 13; count of bases not matched to a gene: 12. This CDR3 spans 14 amino acids. The chain recombines TRBV27 with TRBJ2-3, with TRBD2 matching 8 bases. This sequence originates from a human patient who received a liver transplant. Some T cells may be provided by the graft donor. The specimen was CD4+ T cells from blood, collected at the 22-month timepoint. CDR3 sequence reads: CASSLSGSTVSEYF. The CDR3 DNA sequence: TGTGCCAGCAGTTTGAGCGGGAGCACCGTCTCCGAGTATTTT.